The present entry profiles one TCR beta chain with its context. Its antigen remains unidentified. These data come from a study of cytomegalovirus exposure and HLA in healthy donors. As for the study in general: The same platform used for the 500 to 850 first-cohort repertoires was also used for the 95 to 150 validation repertoires, as a later analysis reported. Overall study findings and caveats: A list of 150 to 200 TCR beta chains associated with cytomegalovirus was given.

Profiled with immunoSEQ multiplex PCR; TCRdb holds only in-frame clones, not every one. The top ten clones hold about 0.85% of a sample with 250,000 to 350,000 clones, 88% of them seen once. The CDR3 runs to 15 residues. Between the trimmed V and J ends, which lost 3 bases and 1 base, there was a span of 11 bases. Germline CDR1 and CDR2: MNHEY and SMNVEV (reference sequence). J is TRBJ2-3 and V is TRBV27; D is possibly TRBD2 (6 bases). This receptor was taken from a woman under 30 in good health and CMV-seronegative. The sequencing input was PBMCs. The DNA of the CDR3 is TGTGCCAGCAGTTTCGTAGCGGCCCGCACAGATACGCAGTATTTT. Amino acid sequence: CASSFVAARTDTQYF.